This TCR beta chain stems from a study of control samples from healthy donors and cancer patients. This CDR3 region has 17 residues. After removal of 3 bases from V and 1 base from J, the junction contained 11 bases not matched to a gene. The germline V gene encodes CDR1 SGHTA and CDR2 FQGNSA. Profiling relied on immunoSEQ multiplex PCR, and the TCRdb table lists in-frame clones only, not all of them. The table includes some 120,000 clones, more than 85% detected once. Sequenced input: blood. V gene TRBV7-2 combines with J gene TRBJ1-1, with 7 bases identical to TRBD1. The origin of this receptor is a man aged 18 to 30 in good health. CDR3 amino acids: CASSFSPTGYSNTEAFF. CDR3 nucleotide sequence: TGTGCCAGCAGCTTTTCTCCGACAGGGTACTCGAACACTGAAGCTTTCTTT.